The present entry profiles one T cell receptor beta chain with its context. This record belongs to a study of T cells of healthy individuals. Each CDR3 protein gets one entry after TCRdb re-called the 5' RACE reads with MiXCR. Of nearly 100,000 distinct CDR3 sequences listed, under 20% are singletons. The CDR3 is made up of 12 amino acids. The germline V gene encodes CDR1 SNHLY and CDR2 FYNNEI. V gave up 5 bases and J gave up 4 bases, with 7 bases separating them. V is TRBV2 and J is TRBJ2-3; D unresolved. The receptor was isolated from a human donor in good health. The DNA for the CDR3 is TGTGCCAGCAGTCTAGTGCCAGATACGCAGTATTTT. Residues: CASSLVPDTQYF.